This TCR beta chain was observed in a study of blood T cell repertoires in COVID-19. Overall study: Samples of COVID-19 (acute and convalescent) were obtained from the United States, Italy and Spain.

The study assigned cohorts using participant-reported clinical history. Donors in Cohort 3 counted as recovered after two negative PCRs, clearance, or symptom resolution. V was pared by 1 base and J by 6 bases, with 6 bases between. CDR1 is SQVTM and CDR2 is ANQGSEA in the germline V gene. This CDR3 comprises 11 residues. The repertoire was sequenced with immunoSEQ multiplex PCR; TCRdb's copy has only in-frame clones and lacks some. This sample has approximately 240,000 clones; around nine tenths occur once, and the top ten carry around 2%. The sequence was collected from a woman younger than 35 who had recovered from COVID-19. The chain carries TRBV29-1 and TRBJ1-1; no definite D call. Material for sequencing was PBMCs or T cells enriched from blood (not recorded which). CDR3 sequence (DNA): TGCAGCGTTGAAGGGGAGGCTGAAGCTTTCTTT. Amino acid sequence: CSVEGEAEAFF.